This T cell receptor (beta chain) was obtained from a study of PD-1 blockade in classical Hodgkin lymphoma. Study background: Each patient was given nivolumab 3 mg/kg through a vein every 2 weeks. Whole-study findings and limits: Reported findings placed baseline TCR diversity lower in newly diagnosed patients (compared with healthy donors). It was CD4+ TCR diversity, not CD8+, that rose significantly by C4D1. Baseline diversity in complete responders resembled that of newly diagnosed patients.

The length of the CDR3 is 16 residues. Trimming cost V 5 bases and J 1 base, with 18 bases left between them. The germline gives CDR1 MDHEN, CDR2 SYDVKM. For this clone: What it recognizes is unknown.

Time point noted: cycle 4 day 1 (C4D1), after around six weeks of nivolumab. All patients relapsed after autologous stem cell transplantation, and brentuximab vedotin exposure varied. Sequencing was performed with immunoSEQ multiplex PCR; in TCRdb, only in-frame clones are kept and a portion is missing. The sample contains 110,000 or so clones, roughly nine tenths of which appear only once. The receptor comes from a human donor with classical Hodgkin lymphoma. The chain is built from TRBV28 and TRBJ2-7; tentatively, D is TRBD2 (6 bases). The material sequenced was peripheral blood mononuclear cells (PBMCs), taken before the fourth cycle of nivolumab. CDR3 bases: TGTGCCAGCAGTATTCTCCGGGACTGGTATTCCTACGAGCAGTACTTC. Translated, it gives CASSILRDWYSYEQYF.